This is a list of T cell receptor beta chains from one sample in a study of shared clonotypes between healthy human individuals. Repertoires were generated with immunoSEQ multiplex PCR, while TCRdb's copy carries only in-frame clones and drops some. Among roughly 2,000,000 clones, around 95% were seen once, and the ten largest hold around 1.8%. Sequencing used naive CD8+ T cells from PBMCs. The receptors originated from a man between 18 and 29 years old in good health. Some clones in this sample may be carry-over from other donors' samples. Both conserved end residues are part of each CDR3. D genes are given only for firm matches. Not all rows give a size; the values are once, few, many and, for expanded clones, a class.

j_call	clone_size	d_call	v_call	cdr3_aa	cdr3_nt
TRBJ1-2	-	-	TRBV7-9	CASSLGDRANYGYTF	TGTGCCAGCAGCTTAGGCGACAGAGCTAACTATGGCTACACCTTC
TRBJ2-1	-	-	TRBV7-9	CATMGLDNEQFF	TGTGCCACCATGGGATTGGACAATGAGCAGTTCTTC
TRBJ1-1	-	-	TRBV19	CATTPGGITEAFF	TGTGCCACCACTCCCGGGGGGATAACTGAAGCTTTCTTT
TRBJ1-2	-	-	TRBV7-8	CASSHFHPSTESHIGYTF	TGTGCCAGCAGTCACTTTCACCCATCGACAGAATCCCATATTGGCTACACCTTC
TRBJ2-2	-	-	TRBV5-1	CASSQPRLQGAGELFF	TGCGCCAGCAGCCAGCCACGCCTTCAGGGAGCCGGGGAGCTGTTTTTT
TRBJ2-3	-	-	TRBV27	CASSPWAIPKSTDTQYF	TGTGCCAGCAGTCCGTGGGCCATACCAAAAAGCACAGATACGCAGTATTTT
TRBJ1-1	-	TRBD1	TRBV2	CASSEGTGNTEAFF	TGTGCCAGCAGTGAAGGGACAGGGAACACTGAAGCTTTCTTT
TRBJ1-3	-	TRBD1	TRBV4-2	CASSQIGDRAYTIYF	TGTGCCAGCAGCCAGATCGGGGACAGGGCTTACACCATATATTTT
TRBJ2-7	-	-	TRBV9	CASSPSPADTYEQYF	TGTGCCAGCAGCCCCAGCCCAGCGGACACCTACGAGCAGTACTTC
TRBJ1-5	-	-	TRBV13	CASSLAPNQPQHF	TGTGCCAGCAGCTTAGCCCCCAATCAGCCCCAGCATTTT
TRBJ2-7	once	-	TRBV28	CASNPQRAGRSYEQYF	TGTGCCAGCAATCCACAAAGGGCAGGGAGGTCCTACGAGCAGTACTTC
TRBJ2-5	-	-	TRBV7-9	CASSHRTAPGETQYF	TGTGCCAGCAGCCACCGGACGGCTCCGGGAGAGACCCAGTACTTC
TRBJ2-7	-	-	TRBV9	CASSVAVGTYEQYF	TGTGCCAGCAGCGTAGCGGTAGGGACCTACGAGCAGTACTTC
TRBJ2-7	-	TRBD2	TRBV4-2	CASSQSGTSPIGRAYEQYF	TGTGCCAGCAGCCAATCCGGGACTAGCCCCATCGGGAGGGCCTACGAGCAGTACTTC
TRBJ2-1	-	-	TRBV28	CASALSPTNEQFF	TGTGCCAGCGCACTAAGTCCTACAAATGAGCAGTTCTTC
TRBJ2-5	-	-	TRBV19	CASSDRDTEQETQYF	TGTGCCAGTAGTGACCGGGACACAGAACAAGAGACCCAGTACTTC
TRBJ1-1	-	TRBD1	TRBV6-1	CASSEAEGTGAIKHLNTEAFF	TGTGCCAGCAGTGAAGCGGAAGGGACAGGGGCAATTAAGCATTTGAACACTGAAGCTTTCTTT
TRBJ2-7	-	-	TRBV27	CASSPGWGTPYEQYF	TGTGCCAGCAGCCCAGGATGGGGGACACCTTACGAGCAGTACTTC
TRBJ2-7	-	-	TRBV21-1	CASRGTGTGTYEQYF	TGTGCCAGCAGAGGAACCGGGACAGGAACCTACGAGCAGTACTTC
TRBJ2-2	-	-	TRBV27	CASSFYGELFF	TGTGCCAGCAGTTTTTACGGGGAGCTGTTTTTT
TRBJ2-2	-	-	TRBV6-6	CTERASDTGELFF	TGTACCGAGCGGGCTTCGGACACCGGGGAGCTGTTTTTT
TRBJ2-5	-	-	TRBV28	CASSFVAERAETQYF	TGTGCCAGCAGTTTTGTAGCGGAGAGGGCGGAGACCCAGTACTTC
TRBJ2-4	-	TRBD2	TRBV9	CASSVAGLAELYF	TGTGCCAGCAGCGTAGCGGGACTAGCGGAGTTGTACTTC
TRBJ1-5	-	TRBD1	TRBV27	CASSAGQGFNQPQHF	TGTGCCAGCAGTGCGGGACAGGGGTTTAATCAGCCCCAGCATTTT
TRBJ2-2	once	-	TRBV10-3	CAISESMGRNTGELFF	TGTGCCATCAGTGAGTCCATGGGCCGGAACACCGGGGAGCTGTTTTTT
TRBJ1-1	-	-	TRBV28	CASSLKDSVNTEAFF	TGTGCCAGCAGCTTAAAGGACAGTGTGAACACTGAAGCTTTCTTT
TRBJ2-7	-	TRBD2	TRBV29-1	CSVYSGSSYEQYF	TGCAGCGTTTATAGCGGGAGCTCCTACGAGCAGTACTTC
TRBJ1-1	-	TRBD1	TRBV25-1	CASSELDRDTEAFF	TGTGCCAGCAGTGAATTAGACAGGGACACTGAAGCTTTCTTT
TRBJ2-4	-	TRBD2	TRBV10-3	CAISEVSGSAKNIQYF	TGTGCCATCAGTGAAGTTAGCGGGAGTGCCAAAAACATTCAGTACTTC
TRBJ2-1	-	-	TRBV28	CASSLGVYNEQFF	TGTGCCAGCAGTTTGGGAGTTTACAATGAGCAGTTCTTC
TRBJ2-2	-	TRBD2	TRBV5-1	CASSPWTSGNTGELFF	TGCGCCAGCAGCCCCTGGACTAGCGGAAACACCGGGGAGCTGTTTTTT
TRBJ2-2	once	TRBD2	TRBV28	CASSLISGSYTGELFF	TGTGCCAGCAGTTTAATTAGCGGGAGCTACACCGGGGAGCTGTTTTTT
TRBJ2-7	-	-	TRBV7-9	CASSSGRIEGEQYF	TGTGCCAGCAGCTCAGGCCGGATCGAGGGCGAGCAGTACTTC
TRBJ2-5	-	TRBD2	TRBV28	CASSSNPVLAGQETQYF	TGTGCCAGCAGTTCCAACCCGGTTTTAGCGGGACAAGAGACCCAGTACTTC
TRBJ1-4	-	-	TRBV4-1	CASRRSGTPLTATNEKLFF	TGCGCCAGCAGAAGATCCGGGACACCTCTAACTGCAACTAATGAAAAACTGTTTTTT
TRBJ2-4	-	TRBD1	TRBV5-1	CASSWDRAKNIQYF	TGCGCCAGCAGCTGGGACAGGGCCAAAAACATTCAGTACTTC
TRBJ2-7	-	-	TRBV18	CASSSMWEKTYEQYF	TGTGCCAGCTCCTCCATGTGGGAAAAGACCTACGAGCAGTACTTC
TRBJ2-1	-	-	TRBV9	CASSSHPAGPAYNEQFF	TGTGCCAGCAGCTCCCACCCCGCGGGACCGGCATACAATGAGCAGTTCTTC
TRBJ2-1	-	-	TRBV11-2	CASSLAVRGDEQFF	TGTGCCAGCAGCTTAGCGGTGCGGGGCGATGAGCAGTTCTTC
TRBJ2-1	-	TRBD2	TRBV28	CASSLLASGTIFDNEQFF	TGTGCCAGCAGTTTATTGGCTAGCGGGACGATTTTCGACAATGAGCAGTTCTTC
TRBJ2-7	-	-	TRBV5-1	CASSLGRDSYEQYF	TGCGCCAGCAGCTTGGGACGGGACTCCTACGAGCAGTACTTC
TRBJ1-3	-	TRBD1	TRBV9	CASSAESRDRGTIYF	TGTGCCAGCAGCGCCGAGTCCCGGGACAGGGGAACCATATATTTT
TRBJ1-1	-	-	TRBV7-8	CASSSRDKTGTEAFF	TGTGCCAGCAGCTCAAGGGACAAGACCGGCACTGAAGCTTTCTTT
TRBJ1-1	-	TRBD1	TRBV7-9	CASSLGTGGNTEAFF	TGTGCCAGCAGCCTAGGGACAGGGGGGAACACTGAAGCTTTCTTT
TRBJ1-5	-	-	TRBV7-9	CASGSGGHSNQPQHF	TGTGCCAGTGGATCCGGTGGACATAGCAATCAGCCCCAGCATTTT
TRBJ2-1	-	-	TRBV7-3	CASSLRVGLDNEQFF	TGTGCCAGCAGCTTAAGGGTTGGGCTAGACAATGAGCAGTTCTTC
TRBJ2-7	-	-	TRBV5-6	CASSSGASSYEQYF	TGTGCCAGCAGCTCAGGGGCCAGCTCCTACGAGCAGTACTTC
TRBJ2-7	-	-	TRBV7-3	CASSPIGGSTAEQYF	TGTGCCAGCAGCCCTATAGGGGGGTCCACGGCCGAGCAGTACTTC
TRBJ2-3	-	TRBD1	TRBV29-1	CSVEGTGMDF	TGCAGCGTTGAGGGGACAGGGATGGATTTT
TRBJ2-1	-	-	TRBV11-2	CASSFPTGKDTYNEQFF	TGTGCCAGCAGCTTCCCGACAGGCAAAGATACCTACAATGAGCAGTTCTTC
TRBJ1-1	-	-	TRBV11-2	CASSFAGNTEAFF	TGTGCCAGCAGCTTTGCAGGGAACACTGAAGCTTTCTTT
TRBJ2-2	-	TRBD2	TRBV27	CASSARWGGANTGELFF	TGTGCCAGCAGTGCCCGGTGGGGGGGGGCGAACACCGGGGAGCTGTTTTTT
TRBJ2-4	-	-	TRBV7-8	CASSLFSPGAKNIQYF	TGTGCCAGCAGCTTATTTTCCCCGGGGGCCAAAAACATTCAGTACTTC
TRBJ2-1	-	-	TRBV29-1	CSAASKGEQFF	TGCAGCGCCGCCTCGAAGGGTGAGCAGTTCTTC
TRBJ2-3	-	-	TRBV4-3	CASSQGLPRESTDTQYF	TGCGCCAGCAGCCAAGGGCTGCCGCGGGAAAGCACAGATACGCAGTATTTT
TRBJ1-5	few	-	TRBV4-3	CASSQVLKDSQPQHF	TGCGCCAGCAGCCAAGTTCTCAAGGACTCACAGCCCCAGCATTTT
TRBJ1-5	-	-	TRBV28	CASSPRVTGQPQHF	TGTGCCAGCAGTCCCCGGGTTACGGGTCAGCCCCAGCATTTT
TRBJ2-7	-	-	TRBV7-6	CASSLVYSPVYEQYF	TGTGCCAGCAGCTTAGTTTACAGTCCAGTTTACGAGCAGTACTTC